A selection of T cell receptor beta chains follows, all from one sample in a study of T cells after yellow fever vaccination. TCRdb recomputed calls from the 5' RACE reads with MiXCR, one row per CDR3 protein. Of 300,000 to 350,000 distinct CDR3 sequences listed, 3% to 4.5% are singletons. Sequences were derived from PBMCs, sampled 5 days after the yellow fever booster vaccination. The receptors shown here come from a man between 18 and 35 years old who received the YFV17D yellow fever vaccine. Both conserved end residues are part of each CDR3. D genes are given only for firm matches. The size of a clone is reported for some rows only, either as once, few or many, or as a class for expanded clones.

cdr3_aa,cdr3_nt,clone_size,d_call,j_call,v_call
CASSDSGKGTEAFF,TGTGCCAGCAGCGACTCGGGGAAGGGGACTGAAGCTTTCTTT,NA,NA,TRBJ1-1,TRBV7-3
CASSFRGGGPEYF,TGTGCCAGCAGTTTCCGCGGCGGAGGTCCAGAGTACTTC,NA,NA,TRBJ2-5,TRBV28
CASSLDTGFQETQYF,TGCGCCAGCAGCTTGGACACAGGTTTTCAAGAGACCCAGTACTTC,many,NA,TRBJ2-5,TRBV5-1
CSARDRLAGGPQYF,TGCAGTGCTAGAGATCGACTAGCGGGGGGGCCCCAGTATTTT,NA,TRBD2,TRBJ2-3,TRBV20-1
CASSPRGGEGYTF,TGTGCCAGCAGCCCGAGGGGGGGTGAAGGCTACACCTTC,few,NA,TRBJ1-2,TRBV7-2
CASTRGGTDTQYF,TGTGCCAGTACTCGGGGGGGCACAGATACGCAGTATTTT,few,TRBD2,TRBJ2-3,TRBV28
CASSTTGAYEQYF,TGTGCCAGCAGCACCACAGGGGCCTACGAGCAGTACTTC,NA,TRBD1,TRBJ2-7,TRBV12-3/TRBV12-4
CASSRVGGLGTGELFF,TGTGCCAGCAGTCGGGTCGGGGGGTTGGGCACCGGGGAGCTGTTTTTT,few,TRBD2,TRBJ2-2,TRBV12-3/TRBV12-4
CASSAPGGGGELFF,TGTGCCAGCAGTGCCCCAGGGGGCGGCGGGGAGCTGTTTTTT,few,TRBD1,TRBJ2-2,TRBV25-1
CATRGQGASRNTF,TGTGCCACCCGAGGACAGGGGGCGTCTAGGAACACCTTC,few,TRBD1,TRBJ1-2,TRBV18
CASSVEPAGTEQYF,TGTGCCAGCAGCGTCGAGCCGGCAGGGACCGAGCAGTACTTC,NA,NA,TRBJ2-7,TRBV9
CASSLAGTNGETQYF,TGCGCCAGCAGCTTGGCAGGGACGAATGGGGAGACCCAGTACTTC,NA,NA,TRBJ2-5,TRBV5-1
CASSQDMAGLIVEQYF,TGTGCCAGCAGCCAAGATATGGCGGGGCTCATAGTCGAGCAGTACTTC,many,NA,TRBJ2-7,TRBV3-2
CASSMTVVETQYF,TGTGCCAGTAGTATGACGGTTGTGGAGACCCAGTACTTC,NA,NA,TRBJ2-5,TRBV19
CASSQELAAYNEQFF,TGTGCCAGCAGCCAAGAATTGGCGGCTTACAATGAGCAGTTCTTC,many,NA,TRBJ2-1,TRBV4-2
CASSYALAGGRETQYF,TGTGCCAGCAGTTACGCACTAGCGGGGGGGCGTGAGACCCAGTACTTC,few,TRBD2,TRBJ2-5,TRBV6-5
CASSSDQGGIQYF,TGTGCCAGCAGCTCAGACCAGGGAGGCATTCAGTACTTC,many,NA,TRBJ2-4,TRBV7-2
CASSYTYGYTF,TGTGCCAGCAGTTACACCTATGGCTACACCTTC,many,NA,TRBJ1-2,TRBV6-2/TRBV6-3
CASSSGDRIGYGYTF,TGCGCCAGCAGCTCAGGGGACCGCATCGGATATGGCTACACCTTC,NA,NA,TRBJ1-2,TRBV5-1
CASSFFGGQNTGELFF,TGCGCCAGCAGCTTTTTCGGGGGCCAGAACACCGGGGAGCTGTTTTTT,NA,NA,TRBJ2-2,TRBV5-1
CASSPMDYEQYF,TGTGCCAGCTCACCAATGGACTACGAGCAGTACTTC,few,NA,TRBJ2-7,TRBV18
CASSPRGGGNQPQHF,TGTGCCAGCTCCCCCAGGGGGGGCGGAAATCAGCCCCAGCATTTT,NA,TRBD1,TRBJ1-5,TRBV18
CASSLSPGGLETQYF,TGTGCCAGCAGTTTATCGCCAGGGGGCCTGGAGACCCAGTACTTC,few,TRBD1,TRBJ2-5,TRBV27
CASSSGLAGTEAFF,TGTGCCAGCAGCTCGGGCCTCGCGGGCACTGAAGCTTTCTTT,NA,NA,TRBJ1-1,TRBV5-4